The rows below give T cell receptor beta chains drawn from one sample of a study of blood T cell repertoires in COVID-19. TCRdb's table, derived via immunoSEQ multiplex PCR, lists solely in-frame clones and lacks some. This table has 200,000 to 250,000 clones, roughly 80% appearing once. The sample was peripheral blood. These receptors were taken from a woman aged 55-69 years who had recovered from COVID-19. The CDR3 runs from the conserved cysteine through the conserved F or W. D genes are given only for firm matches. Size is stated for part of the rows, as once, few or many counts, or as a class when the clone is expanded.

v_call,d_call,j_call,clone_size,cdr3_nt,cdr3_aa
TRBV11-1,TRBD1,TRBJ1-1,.,TGTGCCAGCAGTCCTACAGGGGGCACTGAAGCTTTCTTT,CASSPTGGTEAFF
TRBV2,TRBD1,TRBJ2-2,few,TGTGCCAGCAGGGACAGGGTCGTCGGGGAGCTGTTTTTT,CASRDRVVGELFF
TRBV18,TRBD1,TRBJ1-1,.,TGTGCCAGCTCACCAGGACAGGGAGAGCACACTGAAGCTTTCTTT,CASSPGQGEHTEAFF
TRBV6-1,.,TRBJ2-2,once,TGTGCCAGCAGTGAACCTCGATCTGGCTCCTGGGAGCTGTTTTTT,CASSEPRSGSWELFF
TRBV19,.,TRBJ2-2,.,TGTGCCAGTAGTATTGGAGGTGTACCTTTGGACGGGGAGCTGTTTTTT,CASSIGGVPLDGELFF
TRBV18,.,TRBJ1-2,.,TGTGCCAGCTCCCCCGGGCCAGGGTATAACTATGGCTACACCTTC,CASSPGPGYNYGYTF
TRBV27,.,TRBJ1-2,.,TGTGCCAGCAGACACCGGGACAACTTATTTGGCTACACCTTC,CASRHRDNLFGYTF
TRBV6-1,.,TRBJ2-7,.,TGTGCCAGCAGTGACAGCGTTACCTACGAGCAGTACTTC,CASSDSVTYEQYF
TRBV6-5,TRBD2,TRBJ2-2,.,TGTGCCAGCAGTTACTCGAGCGGGGCGAACACCGGGGAGCTGTTTTTT,CASSYSSGANTGELFF
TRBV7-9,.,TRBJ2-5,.,TGTGCCAGCAGCTTAGTAGAGGGGGACCAAGAGACCCAGTACTTC,CASSLVEGDQETQYF
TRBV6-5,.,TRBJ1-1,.,TGTGCCAGCAGCCGGGACACCATGAACACTGAAGCTTTCTTT,CASSRDTMNTEAFF
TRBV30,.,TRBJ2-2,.,TGTGCCTGGAGTGGGCAGGGTCACTCCCCAAACACCGGGGAGCTGTTTTTT,CAWSGQGHSPNTGELFF
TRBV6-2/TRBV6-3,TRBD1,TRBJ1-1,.,TGTGCCAGCAGTTACTCGACAGGGAGGTCGGTAGGGGAAGCTTTCTTT,CASSYSTGRSVGEAFF
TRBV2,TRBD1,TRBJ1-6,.,TGTGCCAGCAAAGAAGGGACAGGGGGCAATAATTCACCCCTCCACTTT,CASKEGTGGNNSPLHF
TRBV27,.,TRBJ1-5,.,TGTGCCAGCAGACCCAACAGGGAGGGGCCCCAGCATTTT,CASRPNREGPQHF
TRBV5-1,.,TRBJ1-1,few,TGCGCCAGCAGCTTGATGGGCCGCATGAACACTGAAGCTTTCTTT,CASSLMGRMNTEAFF
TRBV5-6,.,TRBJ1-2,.,TGTGCCAGCAGCTCCCCCCCAGGGTTTAACTATGGCTACACCTTC,CASSSPPGFNYGYTF
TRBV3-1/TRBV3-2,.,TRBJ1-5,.,TGTGCCAGCAGCCAAGCAGGTAGCAATCAGCCCCAGCATTTT,CASSQAGSNQPQHF
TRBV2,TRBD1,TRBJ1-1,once,TGTGCCAGCAGTGAGTACAGGGGGCAGAACACTGAAGCTTTCTTT,CASSEYRGQNTEAFF
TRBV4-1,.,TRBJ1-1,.,TGCGCCAGCACCACAACCAGGGTTGACACTGAAGCTTTCTTT,CASTTTRVDTEAFF
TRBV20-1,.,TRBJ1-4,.,TGCAGTGCCCGGGGGAATGAAAAACTGTTTTTT,CSARGNEKLFF